This T cell receptor (beta chain) was identified in a study of blood T cell repertoires in COVID-19 (dated by TCRdb to the early 2020s). Broadly, across the study: Samples from collaborators originated in the United States, Italy and Spain and spanned both the acute and convalescent phases of COVID-19. The material from the prospective study consisted of cDNA or gDNA derived from T cells, B-cell-depleted T cells, or PBMCs. Deeply sampled blood TCRbeta repertoires from subjects exposed to, actively infected with, or recovered from COVID-19 were included in the dataset. The repertoires were released in a freely available public database meant as a resource for research on the immune response to SARS-CoV-2. Samples came from the ongoing ImmuneRACE study (first 160 participants) plus 1,254 subjects from 6 global collaborators. A de-identified subject ID, COVID-19 status, age in years and sex were almost always included in the sample metadata. Where available, HLA class I and class II types were obtained from metadata supplied by the sample provider rather than from assay-based typing. The full study reports these points: How much clinical and demographic metadata was included differed by source and by participant, and the metadata was provided uncurated.

Taken from the germline V gene, the CDR1 and CDR2 loops are SGHRS and YFSETQ. From the cysteine up to the phenylalanine, the CDR3 has a length of 14 residues. Only the CDR3 part of the read is kept: 42 bases, read in frame from the first base. V is pruned by 3 bases and J by 4 bases, leaving 5 bases of the junction without a gene match. Each collaborating institution followed its own protocols to collect whole blood in K2EDTA tubes. For TCRbeta analysis, collaborators shipped samples in one of three forms: frozen whole blood, isolated PBMCs, or DNA extracted from either of those sample types. As regards this clone: This receptor's antigen is unknown. There are no base qualities to consult, and no much larger clone falls within one base.

TCRbeta CDR3 regions were amplified from genomic DNA using the immunoSEQ Assay, a bias-controlled multiplex PCR. The original methods were these. Nucleated cell counts per sample were estimated from amplification of reference gene primers within the assay. Sequence reads were collapsed and filtered to measure the absolute abundance of every unique TCRbeta CDR3 rearrangement. For each sample, productive Simpson clonality was calculated as the square root of Simpson's diversity index over productive rearrangements. What TCRdb holds here is the immuneACCESS table cut down to in-frame rearrangements. Part of the clones is not present; checked against another copy, under half of the missing clones reflect an unresolved V gene, and the others are unexplained. V, J and clone size derive from that table, while D and trimming were established from the DNA sequence. This sample lists some 290,000 clones; 81% were detected once. 2.5% to 3% of the sample lies in the top ten.

The clonotype originates from a woman aged 55-69 years with active or convalescent COVID-19. The sequencing input was peripheral blood. The chain couples TRBV5-1 to TRBJ2-3, and TRBD1 matches 7 of the central bases. The CDR3 here reads CASSYRGQADTQYF. The DNA reads TGCGCCAGCAGCTACAGGGGTCAGGCAGATACGCAGTATTTT.